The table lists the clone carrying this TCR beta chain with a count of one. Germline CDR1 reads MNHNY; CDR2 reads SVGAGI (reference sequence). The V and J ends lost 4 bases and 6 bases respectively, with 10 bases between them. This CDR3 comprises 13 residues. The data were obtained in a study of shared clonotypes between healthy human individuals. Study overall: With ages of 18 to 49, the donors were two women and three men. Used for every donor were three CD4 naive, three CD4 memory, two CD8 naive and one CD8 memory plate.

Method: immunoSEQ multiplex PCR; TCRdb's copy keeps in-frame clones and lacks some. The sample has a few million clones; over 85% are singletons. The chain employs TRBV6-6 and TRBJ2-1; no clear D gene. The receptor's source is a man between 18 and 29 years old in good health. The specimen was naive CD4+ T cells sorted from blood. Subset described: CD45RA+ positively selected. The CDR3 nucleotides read TGTGCCAGCAGTTCGGGCCCTGGCAATGAGCAGTTCTTC. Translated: CASSSGPGNEQFF.